Listed below are T cell receptor beta chains from one sample, sequenced in a study of cytomegalovirus exposure and HLA in healthy donors. Profiling relied on immunoSEQ multiplex PCR, and the TCRdb table lists in-frame clones only, not all of them. The sample has over 150,000 clones, around four fifths seen once. Sequencing was performed on PBMCs. These receptors all come from a woman aged 45-60 years in good health and CMV-seropositive. The CDR3 runs from the conserved cysteine through the conserved F or W. Each record gives: J gene, clone size, V gene, D gene, CDR3 DNA, CDR3 protein. D genes are given only for firm matches. For some rows the clone size is stated as once, few or many, or as a class when expanded; others skip it.

J: TRBJ1-1
size: NA
V: TRBV10-1
D: NA
DNA: TGCGCCAGCAGACCGGACAGGAACACTGAAGCTTTCTTT
CDR3: CASRPDRNTEAFF

J: TRBJ2-2
size: NA
V: TRBV6-1
D: TRBD2
DNA: TGTGCCAGCAGCCCCCGTATGGGGGGGACCGGGGAGCTGTTTTTT
CDR3: CASSPRMGGTGELFF

J: TRBJ1-2
size: NA
V: TRBV4-1
D: NA
DNA: TGCGCCAGCAGCCAAGACGTGGCTCAAAGGAGGGGCTACACCTTC
CDR3: CASSQDVAQRRGYTF

J: TRBJ2-5
size: NA
V: TRBV19
D: TRBD2
DNA: TGTGCCAGCAGCGGGAGGGGCAAGACCCAGTACTTC
CDR3: CASSGRGKTQYF

J: TRBJ2-7
size: NA
V: TRBV28
D: NA
DNA: TGTGCCAGCAGTCCCCCGACAGAGCGCGAGCAGTACTTC
CDR3: CASSPPTEREQYF

J: TRBJ2-1
size: NA
V: TRBV7-9
D: NA
DNA: TGTGCCAGCAGCTTTTCCAGGGTTGGTAATGAGCAGTTCTTC
CDR3: CASSFSRVGNEQFF

J: TRBJ1-3
size: NA
V: TRBV14
D: NA
DNA: TGTGCCAGCAGCCAAACCTCGACAGGAGTGTCAGGAAACACCATATATTTT
CDR3: CASSQTSTGVSGNTIYF

J: TRBJ2-5
size: NA
V: TRBV7-3
D: NA
DNA: TGTGCCAGCAGCCCAAGAGGAGGGATTGAGACCCAGTACTTC
CDR3: CASSPRGGIETQYF

J: TRBJ1-1
size: NA
V: TRBV9
D: NA
DNA: TGTGCCAGCAGCGTAGACGGAGGGAACACTGAAGCTTTCTTT
CDR3: CASSVDGGNTEAFF

J: TRBJ1-4
size: once
V: TRBV7-8
D: NA
DNA: TGTGCCAGCAGCCGATATGCGGCAACTAATGGAAAACTGTTTTTT
CDR3: CASSRYAATNGKLFF

J: TRBJ1-4
size: NA
V: TRBV9
D: TRBD1
DNA: TGTGCCAGCAGCGTAGCAGGGGGTGGTGAAAAACTGTTTTTT
CDR3: CASSVAGGGEKLFF

J: TRBJ2-2
size: NA
V: TRBV7-2
D: TRBD1
DNA: TGTGCCAGCTCCAGGGGGCCCGCGAACACCGGGGAGCTGTTTTTT
CDR3: CASSRGPANTGELFF

J: TRBJ1-5
size: NA
V: TRBV19
D: TRBD1
DNA: TGTGCCAGTAGCAGGGGGCGGACAGCTAGCAATCAGCCCCAGCATTTT
CDR3: CASSRGRTASNQPQHF

J: TRBJ2-7
size: NA
V: TRBV5-5
D: TRBD2
DNA: TGTGCCAGCAGCCAAACCGGGACTACCCCATACGAGCAGTACTTC
CDR3: CASSQTGTTPYEQYF

J: TRBJ2-2
size: NA
V: TRBV25-1
D: TRBD2
DNA: TGTGCCAGCAGTGATTCGGGACTAGCGGGAGAAATCGGGGAGCTGTTTTTT
CDR3: CASSDSGLAGEIGELFF

J: TRBJ1-1
size: NA
V: TRBV18
D: NA
DNA: TGTGCCAGCCCCAAGGGGAGGGGTCCCCATATGAACACTGAAGCTTTCTTT
CDR3: CASPKGRGPHMNTEAFF